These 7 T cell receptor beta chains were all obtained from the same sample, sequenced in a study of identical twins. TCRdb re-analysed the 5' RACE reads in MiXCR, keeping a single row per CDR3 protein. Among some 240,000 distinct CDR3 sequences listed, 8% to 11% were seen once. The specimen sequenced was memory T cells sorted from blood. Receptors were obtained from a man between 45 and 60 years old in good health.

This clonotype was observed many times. The CDR3 loop reads CASSLGLYGYTF. DNA for the CDR3: TGTGCCAGCAGCCTCGGCCTCTATGGCTACACCTTC. This sequence joins TRBV5-5 and TRBJ1-2; D remains ambiguous. The V end lost 4 bases, the J end lost 4 bases, and 8 bases lay between the germline ends. Germline-derived CDR1 and CDR2 are SGHKS and YYEKEE (reference sequence). CDR3 length equals 12 residues.

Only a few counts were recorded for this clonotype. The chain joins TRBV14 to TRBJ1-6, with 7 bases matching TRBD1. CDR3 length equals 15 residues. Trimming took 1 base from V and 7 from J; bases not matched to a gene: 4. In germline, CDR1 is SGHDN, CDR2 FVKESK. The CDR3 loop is CASSQGRGLNSPLHF. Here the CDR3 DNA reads TGTGCCAGCAGCCAAGGCAGGGGGTTGAATTCACCCCTCCACTTT.

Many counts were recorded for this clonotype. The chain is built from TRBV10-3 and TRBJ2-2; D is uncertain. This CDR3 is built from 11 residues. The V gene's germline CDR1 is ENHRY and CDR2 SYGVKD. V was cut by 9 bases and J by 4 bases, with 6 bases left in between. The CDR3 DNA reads TGTGCCATTAGGGTCACCGGGGAGCTGTTTTTT. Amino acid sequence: CAIRVTGELFF.

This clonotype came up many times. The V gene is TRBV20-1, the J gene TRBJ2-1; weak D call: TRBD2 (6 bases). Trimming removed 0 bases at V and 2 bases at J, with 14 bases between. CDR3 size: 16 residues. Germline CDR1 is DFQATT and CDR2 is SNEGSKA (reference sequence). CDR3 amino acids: CSARDEVAATYNEQFF. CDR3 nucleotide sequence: TGCAGTGCTAGAGATGAAGTAGCGGCAACCTACAATGAGCAGTTCTTC.

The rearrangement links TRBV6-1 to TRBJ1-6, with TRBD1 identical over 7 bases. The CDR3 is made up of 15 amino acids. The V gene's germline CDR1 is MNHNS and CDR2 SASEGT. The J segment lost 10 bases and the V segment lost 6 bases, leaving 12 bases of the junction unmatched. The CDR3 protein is CASSGGLGGGSPLHF. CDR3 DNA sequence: TGTGCCAGCAGCGGAGGATTAGGGGGCGGGTCACCCCTCCACTTT.

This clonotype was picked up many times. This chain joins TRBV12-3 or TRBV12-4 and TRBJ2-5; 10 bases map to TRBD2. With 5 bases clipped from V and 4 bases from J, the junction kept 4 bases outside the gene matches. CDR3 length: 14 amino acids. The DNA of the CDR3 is TGTGCCAGCAGTGGACGGACTAGCGGAGAGACCCAGTACTTC. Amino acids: CASSGRTSGETQYF.

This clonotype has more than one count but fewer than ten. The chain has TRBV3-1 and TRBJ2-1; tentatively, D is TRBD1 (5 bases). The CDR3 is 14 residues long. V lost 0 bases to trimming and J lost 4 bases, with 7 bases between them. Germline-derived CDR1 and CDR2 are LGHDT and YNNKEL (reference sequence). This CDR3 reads CASSQDRGYNEQFF. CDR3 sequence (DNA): TGTGCCAGCAGCCAAGATAGGGGATACAATGAGCAGTTCTTC.